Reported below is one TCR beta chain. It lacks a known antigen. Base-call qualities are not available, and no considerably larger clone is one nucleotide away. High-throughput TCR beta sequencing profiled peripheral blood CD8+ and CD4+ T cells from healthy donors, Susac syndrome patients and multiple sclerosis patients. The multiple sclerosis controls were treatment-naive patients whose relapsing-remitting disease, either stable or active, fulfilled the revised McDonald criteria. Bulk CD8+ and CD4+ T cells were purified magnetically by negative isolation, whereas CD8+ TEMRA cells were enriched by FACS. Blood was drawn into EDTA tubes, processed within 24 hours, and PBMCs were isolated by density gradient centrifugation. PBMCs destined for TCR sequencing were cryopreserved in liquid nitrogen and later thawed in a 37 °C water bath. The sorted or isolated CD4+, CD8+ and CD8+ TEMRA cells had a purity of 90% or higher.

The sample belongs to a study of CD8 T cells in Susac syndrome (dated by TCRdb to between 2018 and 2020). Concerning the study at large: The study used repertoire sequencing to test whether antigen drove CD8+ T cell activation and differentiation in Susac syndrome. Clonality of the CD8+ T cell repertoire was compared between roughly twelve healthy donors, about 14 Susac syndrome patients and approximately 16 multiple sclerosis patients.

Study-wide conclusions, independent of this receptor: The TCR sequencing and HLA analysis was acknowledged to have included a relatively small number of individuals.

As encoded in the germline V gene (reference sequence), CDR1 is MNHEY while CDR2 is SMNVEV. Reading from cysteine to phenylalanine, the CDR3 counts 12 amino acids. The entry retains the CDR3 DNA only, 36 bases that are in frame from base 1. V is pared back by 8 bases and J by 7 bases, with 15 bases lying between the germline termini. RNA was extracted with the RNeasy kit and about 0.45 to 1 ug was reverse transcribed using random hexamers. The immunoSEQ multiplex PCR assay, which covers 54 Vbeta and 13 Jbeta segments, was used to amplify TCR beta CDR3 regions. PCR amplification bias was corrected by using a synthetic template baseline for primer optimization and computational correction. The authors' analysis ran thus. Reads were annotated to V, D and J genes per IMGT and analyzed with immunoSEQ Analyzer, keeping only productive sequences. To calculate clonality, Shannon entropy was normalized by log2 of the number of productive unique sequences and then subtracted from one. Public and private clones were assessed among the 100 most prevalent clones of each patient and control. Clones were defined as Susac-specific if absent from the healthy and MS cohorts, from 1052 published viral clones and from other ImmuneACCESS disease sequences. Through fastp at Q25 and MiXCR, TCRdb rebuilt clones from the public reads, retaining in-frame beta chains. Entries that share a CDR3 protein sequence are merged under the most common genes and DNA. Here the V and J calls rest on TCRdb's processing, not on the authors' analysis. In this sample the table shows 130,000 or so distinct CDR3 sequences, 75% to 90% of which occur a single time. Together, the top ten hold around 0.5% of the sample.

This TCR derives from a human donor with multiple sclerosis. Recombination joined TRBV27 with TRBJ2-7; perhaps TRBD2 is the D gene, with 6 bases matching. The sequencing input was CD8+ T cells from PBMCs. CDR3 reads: CASLKASGEQYF. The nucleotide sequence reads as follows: TGTGCCAGCCTAAAGGCCAGCGGGGAGCAGTACTTC.